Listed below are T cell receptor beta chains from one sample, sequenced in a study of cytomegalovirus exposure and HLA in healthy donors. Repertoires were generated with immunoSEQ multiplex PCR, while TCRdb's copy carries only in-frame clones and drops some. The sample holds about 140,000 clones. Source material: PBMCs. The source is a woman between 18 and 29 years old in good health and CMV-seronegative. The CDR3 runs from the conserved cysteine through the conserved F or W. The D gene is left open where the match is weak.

CDR3 DNA: TGTGCCAGCAGTTTCTCGACAGGGGGGCATCCTTACGAGCAGTACTTC
CDR3 protein: CASSFSTGGHPYEQYF
D gene: TRBD1
V gene: TRBV6-5
J gene: TRBJ2-7

CDR3 DNA: TGCAGCGTCGCGGGGACAGGGGCTTTCACAGATACGCAGTATTTT
CDR3 protein: CSVAGTGAFTDTQYF
D gene: TRBD1
V gene: TRBV29-1
J gene: TRBJ2-3

CDR3 DNA: TGTGCCAGTAGTATCGTCGGGACAGGGGGACAGCCCCAGCATTTT
CDR3 protein: CASSIVGTGGQPQHF
D gene: TRBD1
V gene: TRBV19
J gene: TRBJ1-5

CDR3 DNA: TGTGCCAGTACCCCCGGGTGGACTGGACGCAATGAGCAGTTCTTC
CDR3 protein: CASTPGWTGRNEQFF
D gene: .
V gene: TRBV19
J gene: TRBJ2-1

CDR3 DNA: TGTGCCAGCAGCTTAGGGGGGACAGGGGCCCTGAACACTGAAGCTTTCTTT
CDR3 protein: CASSLGGTGALNTEAFF
D gene: TRBD1
V gene: TRBV13
J gene: TRBJ1-1

CDR3 DNA: TGCGCCAGCAGATCGACTAGCGGGACGACCGGGGAGCTGTTTTTT
CDR3 protein: CASRSTSGTTGELFF
D gene: TRBD2
V gene: TRBV5-1
J gene: TRBJ2-2

CDR3 DNA: TGCGCCAGCAGCTTTGGGGCAGTGAGCTCTGGAAACACCATATATTTT
CDR3 protein: CASSFGAVSSGNTIYF
D gene: .
V gene: TRBV5-1
J gene: TRBJ1-3

CDR3 DNA: TGCGCCAGCAGCCAACAGCCTAGCGGAGGCACAGATACGCAGTATTTT
CDR3 protein: CASSQQPSGGTDTQYF
D gene: TRBD2
V gene: TRBV4-1
J gene: TRBJ2-3

CDR3 DNA: TGTGCCAGCAGCCAAGGTCTCGGGTTGAACACCGGGGAGCTGTTTTTT
CDR3 protein: CASSQGLGLNTGELFF
D gene: .
V gene: TRBV4-2
J gene: TRBJ2-2

CDR3 DNA: TGTGCCAGCTCACCTCAGGCGGGAGGGAGCTACGAGCAGTACTTC
CDR3 protein: CASSPQAGGSYEQYF
D gene: TRBD2
V gene: TRBV18
J gene: TRBJ2-7

CDR3 DNA: TGTGCCAGCAGTTTTAGCGTCCCGACAGGATTCTACAATGAGCAGTTCTTC
CDR3 protein: CASSFSVPTGFYNEQFF
D gene: .
V gene: TRBV27
J gene: TRBJ2-1

CDR3 DNA: TGTGCCAGCAGAAAGGGACAGGGCGTCCGCACAGATACGCAGTATTTT
CDR3 protein: CASRKGQGVRTDTQYF
D gene: TRBD1
V gene: TRBV6-6
J gene: TRBJ2-3